The 27 T cell receptor beta chains below were found in one sample sequenced in a study of T cells after posttransplantation cyclophosphamide. Data came from immunoSEQ multiplex PCR; TCRdb stores just in-frame clones and leaves some out. The repertoire holds 45,000 to 65,000 clones, with about 86% as singletons. Material: PBMCs. All receptors derive from a man under 40 with a blood cancer, CMV-positive, and with a related stem cell donor.

This chain connects TRBV5-4 to TRBJ1-1, with TRBD1 matching 8 bases. J was trimmed by 0 bases and V by 4 bases; bases with no gene match: 5. This CDR3 contains 15 residues. The germline CDR1 and CDR2 sequences are SGHNT and YYREEE (reference sequence). In nucleotides, the CDR3 is TGTGCCAGCAGCATAGGACAGGGTATGAACACTGAAGCTTTCTTT. Protein product: CASSIGQGMNTEAFF. The variable domain in full, completed from reference TRBV5-4 and TRBJ1-1, reads ETGVTQSPTHLIKTRGQQVTLRCSSQSGHNTVSWYQQALGQGPQFIFQYYREEENGRGNFPPRFSGLQFPNYSSELNVNALELDDSALYLCASSIGQGMNTEAFFGQGTRLTVV.

DNA for the CDR3: TGTGCCAGCTCACCACCGGAGGTACTCTACGAGCAGTACTTC. This codes for CASSPPEVLYEQYF. This sequence joins TRBV18 and TRBJ2-7; D might be TRBD2 (5 bases). From germline, CDR1 is KGHSH and CDR2 LQKENI. The CDR3 is made up of 14 amino acids. Deletions cut 0 bases from V and 3 bases from J, with 9 bases between.

The V call is TRBV6-1, the J call TRBJ1-3; possibly TRBD1 for D (5 bases). The CDR3 runs to 14 residues. V lost 4 bases and J lost 1, with 8 bases in between. In germline, CDR1 is MNHNS, CDR2 SASEGT. The CDR3 loop is CASSGGGSGNTIYF. CDR3 coding DNA: TGTGCCAGCAGTGGCGGGGGGTCTGGAAACACCATATATTTT.

The CDR3 protein is CASSQGDTRTF. For the CDR3, the DNA is TGCGCCAGCAGCCAAGGGGACACCAGGACCTTC. The rearrangement joins TRBV4-1 to TRBJ1-2, with a tentative D call TRBD1 (6 bases). The V and J ends lost 1 base and 14 bases respectively, with 11 bases between them. The CDR3 totals 11 residues. The germline V gene has CDR1 MGHRA and CDR2 YSYEKL.

V is TRBV5-6 and J is TRBJ2-7; TRBD1 agrees at 10 bases. Germline CDR1 reads SGHDT; CDR2 reads YYEEEE. After removal of 0 bases from V and 5 bases from J, the junction contained 5 bases not matched to a gene. The CDR3 has 15 amino acids. CDR3 sequence: CASSLDRQGAHEQYF. The CDR3 DNA follows: TGTGCCAGCAGCTTGGATAGACAGGGGGCCCACGAGCAGTACTTC.

The J gene is TRBJ2-7, the V gene TRBV27; 9 bases fit TRBD2. The CDR3 is 14 residues long. Germline V gene sequence: CDR1 MNHEY, CDR2 SMNVEV (reference sequence). J lost 4 bases, V lost 2 bases, and 3 bases had no gene match. The chain's CDR3 is CASSLLAGTYEQYF. The CDR3 region has the DNA TGTGCCAGCAGTTTACTAGCGGGAACATACGAGCAGTACTTC.

This rearrangement joins TRBV7-2 to TRBJ2-5, with 9 bases fitting TRBD2. The CDR3 extends over 13 amino acids. CDR1 and CDR2 (germline): SGHTA, FQGNSA. The trim removed 5 bases at V and 6 bases at J, leaving 4 bases unmatched. Here the CDR3 DNA reads TGTGCCAGCAGCACAGGACTAGCGAAGACCCAGTACTTC. Translation gives CASSTGLAKTQYF.

V is TRBV9 and J is TRBJ2-6; possible D gene TRBD1, 5 bases. The CDR3 is made up of 17 amino acids. The V gene's germline CDR1 is SGDLS and CDR2 YYNGEE. The ends were cut back, 4 bases at V and 3 bases at J, with 17 bases in the middle. In DNA form, the CDR3 reads TGTGCCAGCAGCTCTACAGGAATTAGGAATGGGGCCAACGTCCTGACTTTC. Its protein is CASSSTGIRNGANVLTF. The full variable domain, in which reference TRBV9 and TRBJ2-6 provide the parts outside the CDR3, is DSGVTQTPKHLITATGQRVTLRCSPRSGDLSVYWYQQSLDQGLQFLIQYYNGEERAKGNILERFSAQQFPDLHSELNLSSLELGDSALYFCASSSTGIRNGANVLTFGAGSRLTVL.

Only one count was recorded for this clone. J is TRBJ1-5 and V is TRBV7-2, with TRBD1 identical over 8 bases. V lost 7 bases to trimming and J lost 7 bases; unmatched junction nucleotides: 6. The CDR3 runs 13 residues. Germline V gene sequence: CDR1 SGHTA, CDR2 FQGNSA. CDR3 bases: TGTGCCAGCACCTCGGGGGACAGGCAGCCCCAGCATTTT. It codes for CASTSGDRQPQHF.

This clone was seen just once. This chain connects TRBV7-9 to TRBJ2-1, with a possible D match to TRBD1 (6 bases). The V end lost 4 bases, the J end lost 2 bases, and 21 bases lay between the germline ends. CDR3 size: 18 residues. CDR1 and CDR2 (germline): SEHNR, FQNEAQ (reference sequence). CDR3 region: CASSYRGTGSGPYNEQFF. CDR3 coding DNA: TGTGCCAGCAGCTATCGCGGAACAGGGAGTGGGCCCTACAATGAGCAGTTCTTC.

This chain joins TRBV9 and TRBJ2-3; TRBD2 is a possible D gene (6 bases). The V end lost 3 bases, the J end lost 2 bases, and 13 bases lay between the germline ends. The CDR3 covers 15 residues. Germline CDR1 is SGDLS and CDR2 is YYNGEE. CDR3 region: CASSARESFTDTQYF. In DNA form, the CDR3 reads TGTGCCAGCAGCGCCCGGGAGTCATTCACAGATACGCAGTATTTT.

The chain has TRBV7-9 and TRBJ2-7; a possible D gene is TRBD1 (6 bases). Trimming removed 1 base from V and 0 bases from J, with 10 bases in between. The germline gives CDR1 SEHNR, CDR2 FQNEAQ (reference sequence). CDR3 size: 15 residues. CDR3 sequence (DNA): TGTGCCAGCAGCTTAGTGGGGGCACCCTCCTACGAGCAGTACTTC. Residues: CASSLVGAPSYEQYF.

This clone was observed a few times. This sequence joins TRBV6-5 and TRBJ2-1, with 13 nucleotides matching TRBD2. The CDR3 sequence is 16 residues long. J was trimmed by 7 bases and V by 0 bases; bases with no gene match: 3. Germline CDR1 MNHEY, CDR2 SVGAGI. The CDR3 protein is CASSYSQTSGRNEQFF. As DNA, the CDR3 is TGTGCCAGCAGTTACTCACAGACTAGCGGGAGGAATGAGCAGTTCTTC.

The chain links TRBV9 to TRBJ2-1; D is undetermined. This CDR3 spans 14 amino acids. Germline V CDR1 and CDR2: SGDLS, YYNGEE. V lost 2 bases to trimming and J lost 8 bases, with 14 bases between them. CDR3 residues: CASSVDSWVDEQFF. The CDR3 DNA sequence: TGTGCCAGCAGCGTTGATAGCTGGGTGGATGAGCAGTTCTTC.

The sample holds one count of this clone. The rearrangement uses TRBV11-2 and TRBJ2-3; TRBD2 might be the D (6 bases). CDR1 and CDR2 (germline): SGHAT, FQNNGV. Trimming pared 5 bases from V and 3 bases from J, leaving 15 bases between. The CDR3 is 15 residues long. CDR3 coding DNA: TGTGCCAGCAGCGTGCGCGGGATGTTAACAGATACGCAGTATTTT. It translates to CASSVRGMLTDTQYF.

The chain uses TRBV7-6 and TRBJ2-5; 7 nucleotides match TRBD1. CDR1 is SGHVS, CDR2 FNYEAQ, per germline. This CDR3 spans 14 amino acids. V trimming: 1 base; J trimming: 5 bases; junction bases outside the gene matches: 4. The DNA of the CDR3 is TGTGCCAGCAGCTTAGGGGGCAGGGGGGAGACCCAGTACTTC. Its protein is CASSLGGRGETQYF.

CDR3 amino acids: CASSSQGAGFGGYTF. The CDR3 coding sequence is TGTGCCAGCAGCTCACAGGGGGCTGGGTTCGGTGGCTACACCTTC. This chain uses TRBV11-3 with TRBJ1-2; 9 bases are a match to TRBD1. CDR1 is SGHNT and CDR2 is YENEEA in the germline V gene. With 4 bases clipped from V and 7 bases from J, the junction kept 10 bases outside the gene matches. CDR3 length: 15 amino acids.

The chain employs TRBV11-3 and TRBJ1-3, with unresolved D. The germline V gene has CDR1 SGHNT and CDR2 YENEEA. The V and J ends lost 1 base and 0 bases respectively, with 10 bases between them. This CDR3 has 16 residues. The CDR3 sequence: CASSLGGWSSGNTIYF. The CDR3 DNA is TGTGCCAGCAGCTTAGGTGGCTGGAGCTCTGGAAACACCATATATTTT.

The rearrangement uses TRBV28 and TRBJ2-7; TRBD1 might be the D (5 bases). CDR1 MDHEN and CDR2 SYDVKM come from the germline V gene. V lost 5 bases and J lost 4, with 6 bases in between. The CDR3 has 11 amino acids. CDR3 loop: CASSTGYEQYF. Written as DNA, the CDR3 is TGTGCCAGCAGTACAGGATACGAGCAGTACTTC.

The rearrangement links TRBV27 to TRBJ2-7, with 14 bases that match TRBD2. V gave up 2 bases and J gave up 4 bases; unmatched junction bases: 4. CDR1 MNHEY and CDR2 SMNVEV come from the germline V gene (reference sequence). The CDR3 spans 16 residues. The CDR3 sequence is CASSLGTSGSWYEQYF. The DNA of the CDR3 is TGTGCCAGCAGTTTAGGGACTAGCGGGAGTTGGTACGAGCAGTACTTC.

The rearrangement joins TRBV7-2 to TRBJ2-5; 7 nucleotides agree with TRBD2. Germline V gives CDR1 SGHTA, CDR2 FQGNSA. The CDR3 runs 18 residues. V lost 3 bases and J lost 0; bases outside the gene matches: 13. DNA for the CDR3: TGTGCCAGCAGCTTTAAGATAGTGGTTAGCGGGCACCAAGAGACCCAGTACTTC. It encodes CASSFKIVVSGHQETQYF.

The chain is built from TRBV7-2 and TRBJ2-5, with 9 bases that match TRBD2. J was trimmed by 3 bases and V by 3 bases; bases with no gene match: 5. The germline V gene encodes CDR1 SGHTA and CDR2 FQGNSA. This CDR3 contains 15 residues. In DNA, the CDR3 is TGTGCCAGCAGCTTTAGATTAGCGGGGGAAGAGACCCAGTACTTC. Encoded protein: CASSFRLAGEETQYF. Full variable domain (rest looked up from reference TRBV7-2 and TRBJ2-5): GAGVSQSPSNKVTEKGKDVELRCDPISGHTALYWYRQSLGQGLEFLIYFQGNSAPDKSGLPSDRFSAERTGGSVSTLTIQRTQQEDSAVYLCASSFRLAGEETQYFGPGTRLLVL.

This clone was recorded once. The rearrangement links TRBV6-1 to TRBJ1-5; TRBD1 agrees at 7 bases. There are 16 residues in the CDR3. Losses at the gene ends were 4 bases for V and 5 bases for J; bases not matched to a gene: 11. Per the germline V gene, CDR1 is MNHNS and CDR2 is SASEGT. CDR3 bases: TGTGCCAGCAGTGTAGCCCCGGACAGGCCCGATCAGCCCCAGCATTTT. Amino acids: CASSVAPDRPDQPQHF.

CDR3 loop: CASSPPSSSTDTQYF. CDR3 in DNA: TGTGCCAGCTCACCACCGTCTTCTAGCACAGATACGCAGTATTTT. This chain links TRBV18 with TRBJ2-3; D uncertain. The germline gives CDR1 KGHSH, CDR2 LQKENI. Trimming removed 0 bases from V and 0 bases from J, with 7 bases in between. The CDR3 sequence is 15 residues long.

This clone was observed a single time. The chain combines TRBV15 with TRBJ2-1, with TRBD2 matching 9 bases. Germline assignment: CDR1 LNHNV and CDR2 YYDKDF (reference sequence). The CDR3 covers 15 residues. J gave up 8 bases and V 3 bases, and 8 bases lay outside the gene matches. CDR3 in amino acids: CATSSSGTSRDEQFF. CDR3 DNA sequence: TGTGCCACCAGCAGTTCCGGGACTAGCAGAGATGAGCAGTTCTTC.

The V and J genes are TRBV7-2 and TRBJ2-3; 11 bases map to TRBD2. Germline V gene data show CDR1 as SGHTA and CDR2 as FQGNSA. CDR3 size: 17 residues. Trimming removed 3 bases from V and 6 bases from J; junction bases left unmatched: 11. This CDR3 reads CASSFSPGLAVRDTQYF. The CDR3 DNA is TGTGCCAGCAGCTTTAGTCCGGGACTAGCGGTCCGGGATACGCAGTATTTT.

The chain has TRBV2 and TRBJ1-1, with TRBD1 as a possible D gene (6 bases). V was trimmed by 6 bases and J by 0 bases, leaving 14 bases between them. The germline gives CDR1 SNHLY, CDR2 FYNNEI. This CDR3 region has 15 residues. The CDR3 is CASRTGAPMNTEAFF. Here the CDR3 DNA reads TGTGCCAGCAGGACAGGTGCCCCTATGAACACTGAAGCTTTCTTT.